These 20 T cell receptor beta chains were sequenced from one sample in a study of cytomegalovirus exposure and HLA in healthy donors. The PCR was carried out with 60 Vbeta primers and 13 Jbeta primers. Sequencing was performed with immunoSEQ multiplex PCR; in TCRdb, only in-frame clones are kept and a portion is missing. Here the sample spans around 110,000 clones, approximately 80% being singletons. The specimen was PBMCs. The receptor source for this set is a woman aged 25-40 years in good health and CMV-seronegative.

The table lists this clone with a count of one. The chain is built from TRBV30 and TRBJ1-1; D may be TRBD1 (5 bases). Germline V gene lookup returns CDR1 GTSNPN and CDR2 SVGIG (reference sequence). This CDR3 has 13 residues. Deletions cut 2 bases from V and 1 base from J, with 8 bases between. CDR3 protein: CAWSRGTNTEAFF. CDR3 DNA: TGTGCCTGGAGTCGGGGGACGAACACTGAAGCTTTCTTT.

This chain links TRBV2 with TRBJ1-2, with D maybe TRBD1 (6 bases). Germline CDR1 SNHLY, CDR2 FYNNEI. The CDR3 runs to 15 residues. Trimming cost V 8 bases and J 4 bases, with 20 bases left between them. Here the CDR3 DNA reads TGTGCCAGCGGGAGGGACACTGCCTCAGGCTATGGCTACACCTTC. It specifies CASGRDTASGYGYTF.

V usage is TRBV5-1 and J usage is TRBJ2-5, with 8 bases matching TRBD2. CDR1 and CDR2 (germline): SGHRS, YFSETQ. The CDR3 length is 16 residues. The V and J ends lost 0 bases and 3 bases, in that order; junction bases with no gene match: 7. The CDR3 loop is CASSLVGRGVEETQYF. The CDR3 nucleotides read TGCGCCAGCAGCTTGGTAGGGCGGGGGGTCGAAGAGACCCAGTACTTC.

CDR3: CASSFLSGEQFF. The CDR3 bases are TGTGCCAGCAGTTTCCTTTCCGGGGAGCAGTTCTTC. The chain combines TRBV27 with TRBJ2-1; D is ambiguous. In germline, CDR1 is MNHEY, CDR2 SMNVEV (reference sequence). The ends were cut back, 3 bases at V and 10 bases at J, with 10 bases in the middle. The CDR3 runs 12 residues.

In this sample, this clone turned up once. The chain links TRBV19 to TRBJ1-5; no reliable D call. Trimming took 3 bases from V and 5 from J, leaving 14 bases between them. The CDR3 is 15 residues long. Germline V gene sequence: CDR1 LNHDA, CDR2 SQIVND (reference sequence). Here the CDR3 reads CASSIIEFSDQPQHF. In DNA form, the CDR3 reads TGTGCCAGTAGTATTATAGAGTTCAGCGATCAGCCCCAGCATTTT.

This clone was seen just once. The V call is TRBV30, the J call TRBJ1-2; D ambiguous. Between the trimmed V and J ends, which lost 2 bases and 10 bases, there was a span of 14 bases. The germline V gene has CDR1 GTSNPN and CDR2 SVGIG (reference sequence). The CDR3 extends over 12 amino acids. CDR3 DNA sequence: TGTGCCTGGAGTTTCTCGGGTCCTCACTACACCTTC. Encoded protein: CAWSFSGPHYTF.

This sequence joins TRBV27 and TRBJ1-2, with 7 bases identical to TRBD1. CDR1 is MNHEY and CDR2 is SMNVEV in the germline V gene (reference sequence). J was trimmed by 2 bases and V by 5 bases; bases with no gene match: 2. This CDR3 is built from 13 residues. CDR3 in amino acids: CASSKTGNYGYTF. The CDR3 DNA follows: TGTGCCAGCAGTAAGACAGGGAACTATGGCTACACCTTC.

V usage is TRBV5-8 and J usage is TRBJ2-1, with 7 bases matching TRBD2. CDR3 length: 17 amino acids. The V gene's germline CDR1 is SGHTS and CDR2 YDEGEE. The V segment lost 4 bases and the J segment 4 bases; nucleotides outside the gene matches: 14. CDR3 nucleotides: TGTGCCAGCAGCCCCCGCCTTCGGGCTAGCGGTTACAATGAGCAGTTCTTC. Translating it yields CASSPRLRASGYNEQFF. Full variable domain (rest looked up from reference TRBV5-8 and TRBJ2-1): EAGVTQSPTHLIKTRGQQATLRCSPISGHTSVYWYQQALGLGLQFLLWYDEGEERNRGNFPPRFSGRQFPNYSSELNVNALELEDSALYLCASSPRLRASGYNEQFFGPGTRLTVL.

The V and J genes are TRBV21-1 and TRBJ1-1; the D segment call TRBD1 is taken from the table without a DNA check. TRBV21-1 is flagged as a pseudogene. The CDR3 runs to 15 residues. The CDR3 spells CASSERGTANTEAFF. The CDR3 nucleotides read TGTGCCAGCAGCGAAAGGGGGACAGCTAACACTGAAGCTTTCTTT.

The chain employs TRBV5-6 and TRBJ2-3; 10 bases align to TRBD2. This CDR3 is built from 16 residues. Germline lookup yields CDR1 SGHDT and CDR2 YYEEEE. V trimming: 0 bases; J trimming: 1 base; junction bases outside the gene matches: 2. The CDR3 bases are TGTGCCAGCAGCTTGGAGCTAGCGGGGGGCACAGATACGCAGTATTTT. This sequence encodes CASSLELAGGTDTQYF.

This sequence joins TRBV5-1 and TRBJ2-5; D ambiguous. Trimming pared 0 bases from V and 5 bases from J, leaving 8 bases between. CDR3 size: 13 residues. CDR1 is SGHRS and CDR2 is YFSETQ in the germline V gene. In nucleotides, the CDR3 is TGCGCCAGCAGCTTGGACGACGGGGAGACCCAGTACTTC. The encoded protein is CASSLDDGETQYF.

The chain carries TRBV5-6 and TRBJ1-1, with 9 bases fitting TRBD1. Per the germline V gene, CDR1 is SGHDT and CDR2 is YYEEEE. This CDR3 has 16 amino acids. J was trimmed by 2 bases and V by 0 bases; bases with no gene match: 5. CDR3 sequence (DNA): TGTGCCAGCAGCTTGGTTGGGACAGGGAGAAACACTGAAGCTTTCTTT. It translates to CASSLVGTGRNTEAFF.

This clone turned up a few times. CDR3 sequence: CASSIRRVYQNTDTQYF. Written as DNA, the CDR3 is TGTGCCAGTAGTATACGTCGTGTCTACCAAAACACAGATACGCAGTATTTT. The chain joins TRBV19 to TRBJ2-3; D unresolved. The CDR3 length is 17 residues. Germline V gene data show CDR1 as LNHDA and CDR2 as SQIVND (reference sequence). V shed 2 bases and J shed 2 bases, with 17 bases lying between them.

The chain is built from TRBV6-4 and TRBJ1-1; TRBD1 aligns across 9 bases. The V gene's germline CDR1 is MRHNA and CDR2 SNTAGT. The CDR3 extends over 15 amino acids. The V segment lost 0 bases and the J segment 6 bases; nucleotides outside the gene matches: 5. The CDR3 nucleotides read TGTGCCAGCAGTGACTCGGGACAGGGTGACTCTGAAGCTTTCTTT. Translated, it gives CASSDSGQGDSEAFF.

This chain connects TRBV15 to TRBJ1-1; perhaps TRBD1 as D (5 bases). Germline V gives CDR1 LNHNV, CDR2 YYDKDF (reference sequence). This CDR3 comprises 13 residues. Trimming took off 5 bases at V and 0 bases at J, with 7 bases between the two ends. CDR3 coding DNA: TGTGCCACCAGCGGACACTTGAACACTGAAGCTTTCTTT. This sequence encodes CATSGHLNTEAFF.

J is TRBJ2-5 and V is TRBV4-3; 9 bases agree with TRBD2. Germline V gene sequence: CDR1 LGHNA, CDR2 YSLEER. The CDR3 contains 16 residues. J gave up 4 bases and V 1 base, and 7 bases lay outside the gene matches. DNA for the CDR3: TGCGCCAGCAGCCAAGCTTCCGCGGGGGGGGGAGAGACCCAGTACTTC. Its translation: CASSQASAGGGETQYF.

The CDR3 region is CASSLKSQGSDGNTIYF. DNA of the CDR3: TGCGCCAGCAGCTTAAAGTCACAGGGTAGCGATGGAAACACCATATATTTT. The chain couples TRBV5-1 to TRBJ1-3; a possible D gene is TRBD1 (6 bases). Looked up from germline, CDR1 is SGHRS and CDR2 is YFSETQ. Trimming took off 2 bases at V and 3 bases at J, with 18 bases between the two ends. The CDR3 has 17 amino acids.

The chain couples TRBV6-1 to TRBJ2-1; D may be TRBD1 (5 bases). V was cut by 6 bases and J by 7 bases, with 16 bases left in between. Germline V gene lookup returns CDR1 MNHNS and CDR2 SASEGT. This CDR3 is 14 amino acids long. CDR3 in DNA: TGTGCCAGCAGAGGCGCAGGGTACGCAAATGAGCAGTTCTTC. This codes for CASRGAGYANEQFF.

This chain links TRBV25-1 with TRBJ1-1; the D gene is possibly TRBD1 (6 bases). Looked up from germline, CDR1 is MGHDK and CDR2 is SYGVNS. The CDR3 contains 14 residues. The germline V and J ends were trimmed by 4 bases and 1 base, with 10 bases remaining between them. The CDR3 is CASSGLTGNTEAFF. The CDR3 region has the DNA TGTGCCAGCAGTGGGCTGACAGGGAACACTGAAGCTTTCTTT.

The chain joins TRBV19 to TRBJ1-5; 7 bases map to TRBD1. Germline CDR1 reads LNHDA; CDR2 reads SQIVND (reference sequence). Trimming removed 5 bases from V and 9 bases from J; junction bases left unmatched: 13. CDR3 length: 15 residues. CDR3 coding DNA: TGTGCCAGTAGTGACCTGGACAGGAGCGCGAGGCCCCAGCATTTT. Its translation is CASSDLDRSARPQHF.